These 28 T cell receptor beta chains originate from one sample sequenced in a study of blood T cell repertoires in COVID-19. The protocol was immunoSEQ multiplex PCR, while the TCRdb copy is restricted to in-frame clones and leaves out a portion. Among around 300,000 clones, around nine tenths were seen once, and the ten largest hold around 13%. Sequenced: peripheral blood. These receptors were obtained from a woman in her seventies with COVID-19, enrolled during active disease.

The chain employs TRBV6-5 and TRBJ1-2; D is perhaps TRBD1 (5 bases). V lost 5 bases, J lost 6 bases, and 16 bases lay in between. This CDR3 has 14 amino acids. Germline CDR1 reads MNHEY; CDR2 reads SVGAGI. The CDR3 DNA is TGTGCCAGCAGTCAAACCCTGCGGGGCGATGGCTACACCTTC. Its protein is CASSQTLRGDGYTF.

The CDR3 loop is CATLPGGDTYGYTF. CDR3 DNA: TGTGCCACCCTACCGGGGGGCGACACCTATGGCTACACCTTC. The chain couples TRBV25-1 to TRBJ1-2, with D perhaps matching TRBD1 (6 bases). The germline V and J ends were trimmed by 10 bases and 4 bases, with 19 bases remaining between them. The germline CDR1 and CDR2 sequences are MGHDK and SYGVNS. The CDR3 spans 14 residues.

The V and J genes are TRBV12-3 or TRBV12-4 and TRBJ1-2; 10 bases map to TRBD1. The length of the CDR3 is 13 residues. The J segment lost 4 bases and the V segment lost 4 bases, leaving 0 bases of the junction unmatched. CDR3 loop: CASSWTGGYGYTF. CDR3 coding DNA: TGTGCCAGCAGTTGGACAGGGGGCTATGGCTACACCTTC.

The gene calls are TRBV5-8 and TRBJ2-7; 8 positions agree with TRBD2. V gave up 5 bases and J gave up 0 bases; unmatched junction bases: 7. Looked up from germline, CDR1 is SGHTS and CDR2 is YDEGEE. The CDR3 spans 15 residues. CDR3 in DNA: TGTGCCAGCAGAAACGGGGGGGTAGACTCCTACGAGCAGTACTTC. As protein: CASRNGGVDSYEQYF. Complete variable domain (other parts from reference TRBV5-8 and TRBJ2-7): EAGVTQSPTHLIKTRGQQATLRCSPISGHTSVYWYQQALGLGLQFLLWYDEGEERNRGNFPPRFSGRQFPNYSSELNVNALELEDSALYLCASRNGGVDSYEQYFGPGTRLTVT.

This chain joins TRBV10-3 and TRBJ2-1; the match to TRBD1 covers 8 bases. V was clipped by 6 bases and J by 8 bases; unmatched bases: 9. This CDR3 is 14 amino acids long. In germline, CDR1 is ENHRY, CDR2 SYGVKD. The CDR3 DNA is TGTGCCATCAGGGAGGGCAGGGGGCTCGATGAGCAGTTCTTC. Protein product: CAIREGRGLDEQFF.

This sequence joins TRBV11-2 and TRBJ2-5; a weak D match, TRBD1 (5 bases). This CDR3 is built from 13 residues. Germline lookup yields CDR1 SGHAT and CDR2 FQNNGV. The V gene lost 3 bases and the J gene lost 2 bases, with 7 bases spanning the gap. In DNA, the CDR3 is TGTGCCAGCAGCTTGCAGGGACAAGAGACCCAGTACTTC. Amino acid sequence: CASSLQGQETQYF.

A single count supports this clone. V gene TRBV28 combines with J gene TRBJ2-1; 7 positions match TRBD2. Per the germline V gene, CDR1 is MDHEN and CDR2 is SYDVKM. This CDR3 is 15 amino acids long. The junction had 8 bases not matched to a gene; V was cut back by 5 bases and J by 4 bases. CDR3 protein: CASSGGGLLYNEQFF. CDR3 nucleotide sequence: TGTGCCAGCAGTGGGGGGGGACTACTATACAATGAGCAGTTCTTC.

This clone was seen more than once but under ten times. The V call is TRBV2, the J call TRBJ1-1; maybe TRBD1 (5 bases). Trimming stripped 4 bases from V and 1 base from J, with 13 bases between. Germline-derived CDR1 and CDR2 are SNHLY and FYNNEI. This CDR3 has 15 residues. The CDR3 DNA sequence: TGTGCCAGCAGTGTACTACAGGTCAGGAACACTGAAGCTTTCTTT. Its protein is CASSVLQVRNTEAFF. The full variable domain, with the rest looked up from reference TRBV2 and TRBJ1-1, is EPEVTQTPSHQVTQMGQEVILRCVPISNHLYFYWYRQILGQKVEFLVSFYNNEISEKSEIFDDQFSVERPDGSNFTLKIRSTKLEDSAMYFCASSVLQVRNTEAFFGQGTRLTVV.

The rearrangement joins TRBV19 to TRBJ1-1; TRBD1 aligns across 9 bases. Trimming took 5 bases from V and 5 from J; bases not matched to a gene: 3. Germline assignment: CDR1 LNHDA and CDR2 SQIVND (reference sequence). The CDR3 totals 13 residues. The CDR3 DNA reads TGTGCCAGTAGTCGCGACAGGGGGACTGAAGCTTTCTTT. It is translated as CASSRDRGTEAFF. Variable domain in full (rest from reference TRBV19 and TRBJ1-1): DGGITQSPKYLFRKEGQNVTLSCEQNLNHDAMYWYRQDPGQGLRLIYYSQIVNDFQKGDIAEGYSVSREKKESFPLTVTSAQKNPTAFYLCASSRDRGTEAFFGQGTRLTVV.

The rearrangement uses TRBV10-3 and TRBJ1-1; 10 bases align to TRBD1. This CDR3 contains 12 residues. CDR1 and CDR2 (germline): ENHRY, SYGVKD. Trimming took 10 bases from V and 6 from J; bases not matched to a gene: 5. This CDR3 reads CATGDRGPEAFF. Written as DNA, the CDR3 is TGTGCCACCGGGGACAGGGGCCCTGAAGCTTTCTTT.

The chain has TRBV5-1 and TRBJ1-1; D uncertain. Trimming cost V 7 bases and J 0 bases, with 10 bases left between them. The CDR3 covers 13 residues. The V gene's germline CDR1 is SGHRS and CDR2 YFSETQ. Here the CDR3 reads CASAEQMNTEAFF. The DNA of the CDR3 is TGCGCCAGCGCTGAACAGATGAACACTGAAGCTTTCTTT. Variable domain in full (rest from reference TRBV5-1 and TRBJ1-1): KAGVTQTPRYLIKTRGQQVTLSCSPISGHRSVSWYQQTPGQGLQFLFEYFSETQRNKGNFPGRFSGRQFSNSRSEMNVSTLELGDSALYLCASAEQMNTEAFFGQGTRLTVV.

The genes are TRBV7-9 and TRBJ1-1; 7 positions agree with TRBD1. This CDR3 is built from 15 residues. The V segment lost 1 base and the J segment 5 bases; nucleotides outside the gene matches: 7. Looked up from germline, CDR1 is SEHNR and CDR2 is FQNEAQ (reference sequence). CDR3: CASSLGPQGHTEAFF. The DNA for the CDR3 is TGTGCCAGCAGCTTAGGCCCACAGGGGCATACTGAAGCTTTCTTT. Full variable domain (rest looked up from reference TRBV7-9 and TRBJ1-1): DTGVSQNPRHKITKRGQNVTFRCDPISEHNRLYWYRQTLGQGPEFLTYFQNEAQLEKSRLLSDRFSAERPKGSFSTLEIQRTEQGDSAMYLCASSLGPQGHTEAFFGQGTRLTVV.

The chain links TRBV7-2 to TRBJ2-5, with a tentative D call TRBD1 (6 bases). The CDR3 contains 16 residues. The V end lost 5 bases, the J end lost 1 base, and 17 bases lay between the germline ends. The germline V gene encodes CDR1 SGHTA and CDR2 FQGNSA. This CDR3 reads CASSPINRAPQETQYF. Here the CDR3 DNA reads TGTGCCAGCAGCCCGATTAACAGGGCCCCCCAAGAGACCCAGTACTTC.

This chain links TRBV27 with TRBJ2-1; D possibly corresponds to TRBD2 (5 bases). The germline CDR1 and CDR2 sequences are MNHEY and SMNVEV (reference sequence). Trimming removed 6 bases at V and 1 base at J, with 7 bases between. The length of the CDR3 is 13 residues. The CDR3: CASRSGSYNEQFF. In nucleotides, the CDR3 is TGTGCCAGCAGGAGCGGTTCCTACAATGAGCAGTTCTTC.

V and J are TRBV5-4 and TRBJ1-1; weak D call: TRBD1 (6 bases). Germline-derived CDR1 and CDR2 are SGHNT and YYREEE (reference sequence). The CDR3 is 14 amino acids. V shed 4 bases and J shed 4 bases, with 14 bases lying between them. The CDR3 spells CASSLGGAGTEAFF. Here the CDR3 DNA reads TGTGCCAGCAGCCTCGGGGGGGCAGGCACTGAAGCTTTCTTT.

This clone showed up just a few times. The chain carries TRBV12-3 or TRBV12-4 and TRBJ1-5, with no clear D. Trimming left V 7 bases short and J 6 bases short, with 13 bases between. This CDR3 spans 13 amino acids. The CDR3 DNA reads as TGTGCCAGCACCTACGGGGATCCTCAGCCCCAGCATTTT. Residues: CASTYGDPQPQHF.

The V and J genes are TRBV24-1 and TRBJ2-2, with D hard to call. Between the trimmed V and J ends, which lost 4 bases and 6 bases, there was a span of 20 bases. Per germline, CDR1 KGHDR and CDR2 SFDVKD. CDR3 size: 17 residues. The CDR3 nucleotides are TGTGCCACCAGTGACCCCACCTCCCCGACACAGCCCGGGGAGCTGTTTTTT. This gives the protein CATSDPTSPTQPGELFF.

This chain uses TRBV7-2 with TRBJ1-5; 8 bases are a match to TRBD1. V trimming: 5 bases; J trimming: 7 bases; junction bases outside the gene matches: 7. The CDR3 contains 14 residues. Germline-derived CDR1 and CDR2 are SGHTA and FQGNSA. The CDR3 DNA sequence: TGTGCCAGCAGCCAAGACAGGGGAGACCAGCCCCAGCATTTT. It translates to CASSQDRGDQPQHF.

This clone was counted only a few times. V usage is TRBV10-2 and J usage is TRBJ1-4, with TRBD1 matching 8 bases. The germline V gene has CDR1 WSHSY and CDR2 SAAADI. V lost 7 bases to trimming and J lost 10 bases; unmatched junction nucleotides: 8. This CDR3 is 13 amino acids long. The CDR3 is CASTGQGDGKLFF. The CDR3 DNA sequence: TGCGCCAGCACAGGACAGGGTGACGGAAAACTGTTTTTT.

The chain recombines TRBV7-2 with TRBJ1-2, with D possibly TRBD1 on 6 matching bases. Germline V gene lookup returns CDR1 SGHTA and CDR2 FQGNSA. The V and J ends lost 5 bases and 9 bases respectively, with 13 bases between them. The CDR3 sequence is 12 residues long. The CDR3 reads CASSPFGQSYTF. The CDR3 DNA follows: TGTGCCAGCAGCCCATTCGGACAGAGCTACACCTTC.

This clone was detected a few times. V is TRBV2 and J is TRBJ2-1, with D hard to call. The CDR3 contains 14 residues. Trimming shortened V by 7 bases and J by 0 bases, and 10 bases separated the two germline ends. Germline lookup yields CDR1 SNHLY and CDR2 FYNNEI. CDR3 in DNA: TGTGCCAGCAATAGAGCGAGCTCCTACAATGAGCAGTTCTTC. Translation gives CASNRASSYNEQFF.

This rearrangement joins TRBV9 to TRBJ2-7; TRBD1 might be the D (6 bases). The CDR3 spans 14 residues. Trimming left V 5 bases short and J 5 bases short, with 17 bases between. Germline-derived CDR1 and CDR2 are SGDLS and YYNGEE. This chain's CDR3 is CASSARSWDNEQYF. The CDR3 DNA is TGTGCCAGCAGTGCTCGTTCCTGGGACAACGAGCAGTACTTC.

The sample holds a few counts of this clone. The chain uses TRBV3-1 (or the pseudogene TRBV3-2) and TRBJ1-2, with D possibly TRBD1 on 5 matching bases. Germline V gene data show CDR1 as LGHDT and CDR2 as YNNKEL (reference sequence). V was trimmed by 4 bases and J by 4 bases, leaving 13 bases between them. This CDR3 has 14 amino acids. CDR3 in DNA: TGTGCCAGCAGCCCCCAGGGTACAGGCTATGGCTACACCTTC. It specifies CASSPQGTGYGYTF.

The V gene is TRBV23-1, the J gene TRBJ1-4; tentatively, D is TRBD1 (5 bases). TRBV23-1 is an open reading frame whose function is uncertain. V was cut by 4 bases and J by 4 bases, with 16 bases left in between. The length of the CDR3 is 16 residues. The CDR3 DNA is TGCGCCAGCAGTCCAACCCAGGGTAAAGTTAATGAAAAACTGTTTTTT. Translated: CASSPTQGKVNEKLFF.

The V gene is TRBV27, the J gene TRBJ2-1; tentatively, D is TRBD2 (6 bases). This CDR3 has 15 amino acids. Trimming stripped 3 bases from V and 2 bases from J, with 11 bases between. Germline values: CDR1 MNHEY, CDR2 SMNVEV (reference sequence). The DNA of the CDR3 is TGTGCCAGCAGTTTGCGGGGAGCGCCCTACAATGAGCAGTTCTTC. Translated, it gives CASSLRGAPYNEQFF.

This clone showed up many times. CDR3 sequence: CASSSGRQGGYSNQPQHF. The CDR3 DNA reads TGTGCCAGTAGTAGCGGTCGACAGGGGGGATATAGCAATCAGCCCCAGCATTTT. This chain links TRBV19 with TRBJ1-5; 9 nucleotides line up with TRBD1. The CDR3 length is 18 residues. Germline CDR1 LNHDA, CDR2 SQIVND (reference sequence). V gave up 4 bases and J gave up 0 bases; unmatched junction bases: 10.

Points on this clone: One junction end does not reproduce the germline sequence, and a read error may be involved. The chain combines TRBV19 with TRBJ1-5; TRBD1 is a possible D gene (6 bases). The V gene's germline CDR1 is LNHDA and CDR2 SQIVND (reference sequence). The CDR3 is 15 amino acids. CDR3: CASSMAQGSYQAQHF. CDR3 DNA sequence: TGTGCCAGTAGTATGGCACAGGGATCATATCAGGCCCAGCATTTT.

The chain carries TRBV6-4 and TRBJ2-7; D is possibly TRBD2 (6 bases). V lost 7 bases and J 4 bases, leaving 20 bases between the germline ends. Per the germline V gene, CDR1 is MRHNA and CDR2 is SNTAGT. The CDR3 contains 15 residues. The CDR3 DNA follows: TGTGCCAGCACACTAGCTTCAGCCTCACGATACGAGCAGTACTTC. This sequence encodes CASTLASASRYEQYF.